Sequencing of this T cell receptor beta chain was carried out in a study of blood T cell repertoires in COVID-19. Two consecutive negative NP/OP PCR tests, clearance, or resolved symptoms defined Cohort 3 recovery. Assay used: immunoSEQ multiplex PCR; TCRdb lists only in-frame clones, some missing. Here the sample spans more than 350,000 clones, just under 90% being singletons. V was cut by 6 bases and J by 11 bases, with 11 bases left in between. Germline assignment: CDR1 SEHNR and CDR2 FQNEAQ (reference sequence). The CDR3 covers 12 residues. The chain carries TRBV7-9 and TRBJ1-6; D call uncertain. Sequencing used PBMCs or T cells enriched from blood (not recorded which). This sequence was found in a woman between 50 and 59 years old who had recovered from COVID-19. This chain's CDR3 is CASRFSDTPLHF. Here the CDR3 DNA reads TGTGCCAGCAGGTTTTCCGACACACCCCTCCACTTT.